This entry lists 30 T cell receptor delta chains sequenced from one sample in a study of γδ T cells in repeated Plasmodium falciparum infection. TCRdb re-processed the multiplex PCR reads via CATT. The sample contains roughly 50,000 delta-chain clones, 1.6% of which appear only once. Flow sorting of PBMC yielded separate Vgamma9/Vdelta2+ and Vdelta2-negative gammadelta T cell populations for bulk repertoire analysis. Sequencing used gamma-delta T cells from blood. The receptors were sampled from a pool of human donors (malaria-infected and uninfected, not separated).

About this clone itself: TCRdb records a much larger clone's protein for this DNA, with a difference at residue 21 that likely arises from a read error; the protein given is the translation of the DNA. This rearrangement joins TRDV1 to TRDJ1, with TRDD3 matching over 11 bases. CDR3 size: 23 residues. From germline, CDR1 is TSWWSYY and CDR2 QGS. This CDR3 is CALGATRISPVLGDRFGTDKPIF. The DNA of the CDR3 is TGTGCTCTTGGCGCGACGCGGATTTCCCCCGTACTGGGGGATAGATTTGGCACCGATAAACCCATCTTT.

Points on this clone: Translating this DNA gives a protein that differs at residue 3 from the TCRdb one, which belongs to a much larger clone; a read error is likely, and the protein shown is this translation. The J gene is TRDJ1, the V gene TRDV1; D remains ambiguous. The CDR3 totals 17 residues. V gave up 11 bases and J gave up 2 bases, with 27 bases separating them. Germline CDR1 reads TSWWSYY; CDR2 reads QGS. CDR3 in DNA: TGTGCTATATCTCCCGAGGCGGTGGACTATATAACCGATAAACTCATCTTT. It encodes CAISPEAVDYITDKLIF.

Concerning this clone itself: A far larger clone is only one base removed, so a read error is likely. Other DNA sequences within the sample encode an identical CDR3. The chain combines TRDV1 with TRDJ1; 7 nucleotides line up with TRDD2. TCRdb offers no J gene call, so here the DNA was matched to germline to obtain one. CDR3 length: 22 amino acids. Per the germline V gene, CDR1 is TSWWSYY and CDR2 is QGS. The ends lost 4 bases at V and 0 bases at J; junction bases unmatched: 26. As DNA, the CDR3 is TGTGCTCTTGGGGGTCCTTCCTCCCCAGTTCTTTGGCGCTTCTTGTACACCGATAAACTCATCTTT. Amino acids: CALGGPSSPVLWRFLYTDKLIF.

This clone turned up a few times. The protein that TCRdb holds for this DNA derives from a much larger clone and differs from the translated DNA at residue 3, which likely indicates a read error; the protein shown here is translated from the DNA. V usage is TRDV1 and J usage is TRDJ1; D is perhaps TRDD3 (6 bases). CDR1 is TSWWSYY, CDR2 QGS, per germline. The CDR3 has 19 amino acids. The CDR3 DNA is TGTGCTCCTGGGGAAAAAGAGGGGCGTCTAAACTCTTACACCGATAAACTCATCTTT. It translates to CAPGEKEGRLNSYTDKLIF.

In this sample, this clone turned up a few times. This may come from a read error, since a much larger clone is one base off. This sample includes further DNA sequences coding for the same CDR3. The J gene is TRDJ1, the V gene TRDV1; 11 bases line up with TRDD3. This CDR3 has 20 amino acids. Germline V gene lookup returns CDR1 TSWWSYY and CDR2 QGS. V dropped 5 bases and J dropped 3; count of bases not matched to a gene: 20. CDR3 nucleotides: TGTGCTCTTGGGAATCGGCGTATCCTGCCTTTGGGGGATACGGCCGATAAACTCATCTTT. It specifies CALGNRRILPLGDTADKLIF.

For this clone: TCRdb pairs this DNA with a much larger clone's protein that differs at residue 17, likely a read error; the protein shown was translated from the DNA. The chain links TRDV1 to TRDJ1; 10 bases are shared with TRDD3. The J gene is absent in TCRdb and was assigned here via DNA matching to germline. This CDR3 has 20 residues. Germline values: CDR1 TSWWSYY, CDR2 QGS. CDR3: CALGEVPTSCLGDRTDRLIF. The DNA of the CDR3 is TGTGCTCTTGGGGAGGTTCCTACTTCGTGTCTGGGGGATAGAACCGATAGACTCATCTTT.

In the case of this clone: This DNA's translation differs at residue 4 from TCRdb's protein, which comes from a much larger clone; a read error is likely, and the protein shown is translated from the DNA. The V and J genes are TRDV1 and TRDJ1; 10 bases align to TRDD3. The J gene, missing from TCRdb, was assigned here through DNA to germline matching. The CDR3 extends over 21 amino acids. CDR1 and CDR2 from the germline V gene are TSWWSYY and QGS. CDR3 amino acids: CALEEADRPFHCTGGSDKLIF. The CDR3 DNA reads as TGTGCTCTTGAGGAAGCCGACCGGCCCTTCCATTGTACTGGGGGATCCGATAAACTCATCTTT.

This clone has just a few counts. TCRdb attributes to this sequence the protein of a much larger clone, which differs from the DNA translation at residue 12; a read error is likely, and the protein displayed is translated from the DNA. The same CDR3 arises from other DNA sequences in this sample as well. The V and J genes are TRDV1 and TRDJ1; D possibly corresponds to TRDD3 (5 bases). TCRdb leaves out the J gene; it was filled in here by matching the DNA to germline. Looked up from germline, CDR1 is TSWWSYY and CDR2 is QGS. The length of the CDR3 is 17 residues. CDR3 in DNA: TGTGCCCTTGGGGACCCCCGTGGCCGCGCCTCCCTCGATAAACTCATCTTT. Translation gives CALGDPRGRASLDKLIF.

In its sample, this clone was seen a few times. TCRdb lists the protein of a much larger clone for this DNA, which differs at residue 5, so this is likely a read error; the protein given here is translated from the DNA itself. This chain joins TRAV36/DV7 and TRDJ1; either TRDD2 or TRDD3 may fit D (6 bases each). Germline CDR1 and CDR2: VTNFRS and LTSSGIE (reference sequence). The V end lost 0 bases, the J end lost 0 bases, and 39 bases lay between the germline ends. The CDR3 is 24 amino acids. In DNA form, the CDR3 reads TGTGCTGTGGAGGGTCAGAATCCTACCCCGGCCTTGATGGGGGTCTATATGTACACCGATAAACTCATCTTT. This translates into CAVEGQNPTPALMGVYMYTDKLIF. Together with reference TRAV36/DV7 and TRDJ1, the CDR3 gives the full variable domain: EDKVVQSPLSLVVHEGDTVTLNCSYEVTNFRSLLWYKQEKKAPTFLFMLTSSGIEKKSGRLSSILDKKELSSILNITATQTGDSAIYLCAVEGQNPTPALMGVYMYTDKLIFGKGTRVTVEP.

Regarding this clone: Given a far larger clone just one base away, this is likely a sequencing read error. Other DNA variants within this sample encode the same CDR3. V usage is TRDV1 and J usage is TRDJ1, with TRDD3 identical over 12 bases. TCRdb records no J gene; here it was assigned by comparing the DNA to germline. V was clipped by 6 bases and J by 0 bases; unmatched bases: 8. This CDR3 spans 17 amino acids. Per germline, CDR1 TSWWSYY and CDR2 QGS. The CDR3 DNA sequence: TGTGCTCTTGGTATTATCTGGGGGATACGTTACACCGATAAACTCATCTTT. As protein: CALGIIWGIRYTDKLIF.

In the case of this clone: The likely explanation is a read error, given a far larger clone one base away. Other DNA sequences in the same sample also yield this CDR3. V is TRDV1 and J is TRDJ1; 10 bases align to TRDD3. TCRdb leaves out the J gene; it was filled in here by matching the DNA to germline. The germline gives CDR1 TSWWSYY, CDR2 QGS. The V and J ends lost 2 bases and 7 bases, in that order; junction bases with no gene match: 13. The CDR3 length is 17 residues. For the CDR3, the DNA is TGTGCTCTTGGGGAATGTCTACGATGGGGGATACCGGGTAAACTCATCTTT. Protein sequence: CALGECLRWGIPGKLIF.

Points on this clone: A far bigger clonotype differs at one base, so this is likely a read error. This specimen includes other DNA sequences encoding the same CDR3. The chain joins TRDV1 to TRDJ1; TRDD2 matches 7 bases. Germline V gives CDR1 TSWWSYY, CDR2 QGS. The CDR3 runs 19 residues. Here the CDR3 reads CALGEDPPLPQLSTWQLIF. Written as DNA, the CDR3 is TGTGCTCTCGGGGAAGATCCGCCCCTTCCTCAGTTGTCCACCTGGCAACTCATCTTT.

The sample holds a few counts of this clone. The protein held in TCRdb is that of a much larger clone and does not match this DNA's translation at residue 8, likely because of a read error; the protein shown is translated from the DNA. The rearrangement uses TRDV1 and TRDJ1, with a weak D call TRDD3 (8 bases). The J gene is absent in TCRdb and was assigned here via DNA matching to germline. CDR3 length: 20 amino acids. Trimming cost V 0 bases and J 7 bases, with 30 bases left between them. The germline V gene encodes CDR1 TSWWSYY and CDR2 QGS. The CDR3: CALGELPFTFLGDRDGKLIF. CDR3 coding DNA: TGTGCTCTTGGGGAACTTCCTTTTACCTTCCTGGGGGACCGGGACGGTAAACTCATCTTT.

Note on this clone: A far larger clone is one nucleotide away, so this likely arose from a read error. The sample carries other DNA sequences with the same CDR3. V usage is TRDV1 and J usage is TRDJ1, with D uncertain. TCRdb carries no J gene annotation; the J gene was assigned here by matching the DNA with germline. The CDR3 runs 10 residues. Germline values: CDR1 TSWWSYY, CDR2 QGS. CDR3 DNA: TGTGCCCTTGGGAAGGCCAAACTCATCTTT. Protein product: CALGKAKLIF.

Of note for this clone: A far bigger clonotype differs at one base, so this is likely a read error. Other DNA sequences in this sample translate to the same CDR3. V and J are TRDV1 and TRDJ1; D ambiguous. The J gene was missing in TCRdb and was found by matching the end of the DNA to germline. In germline, CDR1 is TSWWSYY, CDR2 QGS. CDR3 size: 14 residues. The CDR3 region has the DNA TGTGCCCTTGGGAAGGGCTCGTACACCGATAAACTCATCTTT. The encoded protein is CALGKGSYTDKLIF.

About this clone: A read error is likely here: a far larger clone is one base away. The same CDR3 can be traced to other DNA sequences in this sample. The gene calls are TRDV1 and TRDJ1; D gene unclear. No J gene is reported in TCRdb; it was inferred here by comparing the DNA with germline. The CDR3 runs to 17 residues. Germline-derived CDR1 and CDR2 are TSWWSYY and QGS. V was trimmed by 3 bases and J by 5 bases, leaving 22 bases between them. Written as DNA, the CDR3 is TGTGCTCTTGGGGAGCTAGCCGCTCTACCTCCCGGGGATAAACTCATCTTT. This codes for CALGELAALPPGDKLIF.

This clone was counted only a few times. This likely stems from a read error, as it lies one base from a far larger clone. The sample holds other DNA sequences that translate to the same CDR3. The V gene corresponds to TRDV2; no J gene was called; the listed D gene, TRDD3, was not tested against the DNA. The CDR3 has 21 residues. Germline V gene lookup returns CDR1 GEAIGNYY and CDR2 EKD. CDR3 nucleotides: TGTGCCTGTGACACCGGCTTCTTTACTGGGGGATTCGCTGAGGACACCGATAAACTTATCTTT. Amino acid sequence: CACDTGFFTGGFAEDTDKLIF.

This clone was detected a few times. TCRdb pairs this DNA with a much larger clone's protein that differs at residue 14, likely a read error; the protein shown was translated from the DNA. The J gene was not called, though the V gene is TRDV2; the tabulated D call, TRDD3, remains unverified against the DNA. This CDR3 has 16 amino acids. Germline V lookup: CDR1 GEAIGNYY, CDR2 EKD. CDR3 sequence: CACDTAGDRGTDKHIF. The CDR3 nucleotides read TGTGCCTGTGACACCGCGGGGGATCGTGGCACCGATAAACACATCTTT.

On this clone itself: A junction boundary mismatches the germline segment, possibly from a read error. This sequence joins TRDV1 and TRDJ1, with D possibly matching TRDD3 (5 bases). The germline CDR1 and CDR2 sequences are TSWWSYY and QGS. The CDR3 has 16 residues. As DNA, the CDR3 is TGTGCTCTTGGGGAAAAGGTACTGGCGGACACCGATAAATTCATCTTT. This encodes CALGEKVLADTDKFIF.

Remarks on this clone: TCRdb's protein for this DNA is that of a much larger clone and differs from the translation at residue 21, likely a read error; the protein shown is the DNA translation. The V gene is TRDV1, the J gene TRDJ1, with TRDD3 matching over 9 bases. Here the J gene was assigned by germline matching of the DNA, as TCRdb has none. CDR1 and CDR2 (germline): TSWWSYY, QGS. The CDR3 is 26 amino acids. J lost 4 bases, V lost 1 base, and 37 bases had no gene match. The CDR3 nucleotides read TGTGCTCTTGGGGAACGATCCTTCCCAAAGACCCAAGTGTTACTGGGGGAATGTCGAGCGAGCGATAAACTCATCTTT. Translated: CALGERSFPKTQVLLGECRASDKLIF.

In the case of this clone: The protein recorded in TCRdb matches a much larger clone and deviates from this DNA's translation at residue 9, suggesting a read error; the protein here is obtained by translating the DNA. The genes are TRDV1 and TRDJ1; 10 nucleotides match TRDD3. The ends lost 1 base at V and 5 bases at J; junction bases unmatched: 16. The CDR3 runs 19 residues. Germline V gene data show CDR1 as TSWWSYY and CDR2 as QGS. CDR3 DNA: TGTGCTCTTGGGGAACCCATAACCGGGGGGATACGCAAGACAGATAAACTCATCTTT. The encoded protein is CALGEPITGGIRKTDKLIF.

In its sample, this clone was seen a few times. Translating this DNA gives a protein that differs at residue 16 from the TCRdb one, which belongs to a much larger clone; a read error is likely, and the protein shown is this translation. The rearrangement links TRDV1 to TRDJ1; 9 positions match TRDD3. TCRdb supplies no J gene; here it was assigned by aligning the nucleotide sequence to germline. The CDR3 is 24 residues long. CDR1 and CDR2 (germline): TSWWSYY, QGS. With V trimmed by 1 base and J by 0 bases, 27 bases remained unmatched. For the CDR3, the DNA is TGTGCTCTTGGGGAACGAGGCTTCTACCCCTACTGGGGGAGACGGAGTAGGTACACCGATAAACTCATCTTT. This gives the protein CALGERGFYPYWGRRSRYTDKLIF.

Regarding this clone: The protein that TCRdb holds for this DNA derives from a much larger clone and differs from the translated DNA at residue 8, which likely indicates a read error; the protein shown here is translated from the DNA. The rearrangement joins TRDV1 to TRDJ3; TRDD3 is a possible D gene (6 bases). Here the J gene came from matching the DNA to germline, since TCRdb omits it. Germline loops: CDR1 TSWWSYY, CDR2 QGS. Trimming shortened V by 3 bases and J by 3 bases, and 24 bases separated the two germline ends. The length of the CDR3 is 21 residues. CDR3 in amino acids: CALGDFYPGGYSNWDTRQMFF. Written as DNA, the CDR3 is TGTGCTCTTGGGGATTTCTACCCTGGTGGATACTCCAACTGGGACACCCGACAGATGTTTTTC.

This clone was detected many times. TCRdb lists the protein of a much larger clone for this DNA, which differs at residue 17, so this is likely a read error; the protein given here is translated from the DNA itself. The CDR3 protein is CALGERERLHSNGGELTGLIF. DNA for the CDR3: TGTGCTCTTGGGGAACGAGAGCGCCTACATTCGAACGGGGGGGAACTGACCGGACTCATCTTT. The chain employs TRDV1 and TRDJ1, with a possible D match to TRDD3 (6 bases). No J segment appears in TCRdb, so it was assigned here by matching the sequence to germline. Trimming pared 1 base from V and 10 bases from J, leaving 37 bases between. The CDR3 consists of 21 residues. Per the germline V gene, CDR1 is TSWWSYY and CDR2 is QGS.

This clone was counted a few times. TCRdb records a much larger clone's protein for this DNA, with a difference at residue 3 that likely arises from a read error; the protein given is the translation of the DNA. The chain links TRDV2 to TRDJ1; D may match TRDD2 or TRDD3 (5 bases each). In the absence of a J gene in TCRdb, the DNA was matched to germline to assign it here. Germline CDR1 reads GEAIGNYY; CDR2 reads EKD. This CDR3 contains 17 residues. The CDR3 sequence: CARDTLDGGPSSDKLIF. CDR3 bases: TGTGCCCGTGACACGCTAGACGGGGGCCCTTCGTCAGATAAACTCATCTTT.

Comment on this clone: TCRdb's entry gives the protein of a much larger clone, which mismatches this DNA's translation at residue 14, likely from a read error; the protein reported here is translated from the DNA. The rearrangement joins TRDV1 to TRDJ1; D might be TRDD2 (6 bases). The J gene was not available in TCRdb and was assigned here by matching the DNA to germline segments. This CDR3 comprises 17 residues. CDR1 and CDR2 (germline): TSWWSYY, QGS. CDR3 DNA sequence: TGTGCTCTTGGGGAACCCCCTTTCCTAGCGAAAAACGATGAACTCATCTTT. Protein: CALGEPPFLAKNDELIF.

This clone was seen ten or more times. The V call is TRDV1, the J call TRDJ1; 8 nucleotides align to TRDD3. The CDR3 extends over 19 amino acids. V shed 2 bases and J 9 bases; nucleotides not matched to a gene: 23. Germline V lookup: CDR1 TSWWSYY, CDR2 QGS. CDR3 protein: CALGEGASILPPGDKELIF. Written as DNA, the CDR3 is TGTGCTCTTGGGGAAGGGGCTTCGATCCTACCCCCGGGGGATAAGGAACTCATCTTT.

Remarks on this clone: A far larger clone lies a single base away; this is likely a read error. The sample contains more than one DNA sequence encoding this CDR3. This chain uses TRDV2 with TRDJ1; 8 nucleotides line up with TRDD3. TCRdb offers no J gene call, so here the DNA was matched to germline to obtain one. The CDR3 is 16 residues long. Germline CDR1 is GEAIGNYY and CDR2 is EKD. V trimming: 0 bases; J trimming: 2 bases; junction bases outside the gene matches: 7. This chain's CDR3 is CACDTVHLGDTDKLIF. The CDR3 nucleotides are TGTGCCTGTGACACCGTGCACTTGGGGGATACCGATAAACTCATCTTT.

This clone occurred a few times. This DNA's translation and the protein TCRdb lists, from a much larger clone, do not match at residue 14, likely due to a read error; the protein shown is translated from the DNA. J is TRDJ1 and V is TRDV2, with 12 bases that match TRDD3. Since TCRdb gives no J gene, matching the DNA to germline was used here to assign it. This CDR3 comprises 19 residues. Germline loops: CDR1 GEAIGNYY, CDR2 EKD. V lost 0 bases to trimming and J lost 4 bases; unmatched junction nucleotides: 14. CDR3 coding DNA: TGTGCCTGTGACACCGTCCCGGGGGCTCTGGGGGATACGAGCGATAAACTCATCTTT. It is translated as CACDTVPGALGDTSDKLIF.

With respect to this clone: Only one base separates this from a far larger clonotype, so it likely reflects a read error. Other DNA variants within this sample encode the same CDR3. This chain joins TRDV1 and TRDJ1; TRDD3 matches at 7 bases. As TCRdb names no J gene, one was assigned here on the basis of a DNA match to germline. The CDR3 loop spans 19 amino acids. Germline CDR1 TSWWSYY, CDR2 QGS. DNA for the CDR3: TGTGCCCTTGGGGAACATAAGGCGGACTGGGGTGCTCGGGTCGATAAACTCATCTTT. The encoded protein is CALGEHKADWGARVDKLIF.